This T cell receptor beta chain was recovered during a study of blood T cell repertoires in COVID-19 (dated by TCRdb to between 2020 and 2021). As for the study more broadly: Samples from collaborators originated in the United States, Italy and Spain and spanned both the acute and convalescent phases of COVID-19. Subjects who had been exposed to COVID-19, were actively infected with it, or had recovered from it provided the deeply sampled blood TCRbeta repertoires that made up the dataset. Sample metadata almost always included a de-identified subject ID, COVID-19 status, age in years and sex. The samples were drawn from two sources: the first 160 participants of the ongoing ImmuneRACE study, and about 1,300 subjects contributed by 6 global collaborators. Where available, HLA class I and class II types were obtained from metadata supplied by the sample provider rather than from assay-based typing. The repertoires were released in a freely available public database meant as a resource for research on the immune response to SARS-CoV-2. The material from the prospective study consisted of cDNA or gDNA derived from T cells, B-cell-depleted T cells, or PBMCs.

The immunoSEQ Assay, a bias-controlled multiplex PCR, was used to amplify TCRbeta CDR3 regions from genomic DNA. Regarding the original processing steps: The number of nucleated cells in each sample was estimated from the amplification of reference gene primers within the assay. To quantify the absolute abundance of each unique TCRbeta CDR3 rearrangement, sequence reads were collapsed and filtered. For each sample, productive Simpson clonality was calculated as the square root of Simpson's diversity index across productive rearrangements. In TCRdb, the immuneACCESS table is reduced to in-frame sequences with V and J assigned. These tables do not hold every clone; where another copy was compared, an unresolved V gene accounts for under half, and the others remain unexplained. V and J calls and clone size are given by that table; D and trimming were obtained from the DNA. The sample table lists 130,000 or so clones, around 87% of them with a count of one. The ten largest make up less than 2.5% of the sample.

Overall study outcomes, separate from this receptor: The amount of clinical and demographic metadata varied by source and participant and was provided uncurated.

The collaborating institutions used their own protocols to collect whole blood in K2EDTA tubes. For TCRbeta analysis, collaborator samples were shipped as frozen whole blood, as isolated PBMCs, or as DNA extracted from either sample type. On this clone: This clone's antigen is unknown. No per-base quality is available; no much larger clone lies one base away.

What was sequenced was peripheral blood. This sequence originates from a man in his fifties or sixties with active COVID-19.

The sequenced DNA is TGTGCCATCAGTGAGTCGTTAGGACAGGGAAGTGGCGAGACCCAGTACTTC. Its translation reads: CAISESLGQGSGETQYF. The rearrangement combines TRBV10-3 with TRBJ2-5; 8 junctional bases match TRBD1. Trimming removed 0 bases from V and 5 bases from J; the gene matches leave 11 bases unexplained. CDR1 ENHRY and CDR2 SYGVKD were looked up in the germline V gene. The CDR3 measures 17 amino acids from cysteine to phenylalanine. Only the CDR3 DNA stays, 51 bases, in frame from base 1.